Following are 25 T cell receptor beta chains from one sample sequenced in a study of blood T cell repertoires in COVID-19. Using immunoSEQ multiplex PCR, the repertoire was profiled, and TCRdb retains in-frame clones only, with some absent. This table has roughly 520,000 clones, approximately 88% appearing once. What was sequenced was PBMCs or T cells enriched from blood (not recorded which). The receptors stem from a woman aged 40 to 50 who had recovered from COVID-19.

The chain joins TRBV2 to TRBJ1-1, with D possibly matching TRBD1 (5 bases). Germline CDR1 and CDR2: SNHLY and FYNNEI. The CDR3 spans 13 residues. V was pared by 7 bases and J by 1 base, with 10 bases between. The CDR3 nucleotides read TGTGCCAGCACCTTGACAGAGAACACTGAAGCTTTCTTT. As protein: CASTLTENTEAFF.

The CDR3: CATSVGRGLDTGELFF. The CDR3 DNA follows: TGTGCCACCAGTGTAGGGCGGGGGTTGGACACCGGGGAGCTGTTTTTT. The chain joins TRBV24-1 to TRBJ2-2; 7 nucleotides line up with TRBD2. Germline V gene lookup returns CDR1 KGHDR and CDR2 SFDVKD. Losses at the gene ends were 5 bases for V and 3 bases for J; bases not matched to a gene: 8. The CDR3 sequence is 16 residues long.

V gene TRBV19 combines with J gene TRBJ1-2, with a tentative D call TRBD1 (6 bases). Germline V gene data show CDR1 as LNHDA and CDR2 as SQIVND (reference sequence). The length of the CDR3 is 13 residues. Trimming cost V 1 base and J 5 bases, with 8 bases left between them. The CDR3 DNA reads as TGTGCCAGTAGTATAGGTACAGGGTATGGCTACACCTTC. It translates to CASSIGTGYGYTF.

This clone was seen only once. The rearrangement uses TRBV12-3 or TRBV12-4 and TRBJ1-2; TRBD1 aligns across 8 bases. The CDR3 extends over 13 amino acids. V lost 5 bases to trimming and J lost 6 bases; unmatched junction nucleotides: 5. CDR3 nucleotide sequence: TGTGCCAGCAGTCGGACAGGGTTTAATGGCTACACCTTC. It yields the protein CASSRTGFNGYTF.

There are a few counts of this clone. This rearrangement joins TRBV12-3 or TRBV12-4 to TRBJ1-1; D is undetermined. The CDR3 sequence is 13 residues long. Trimming removed 3 bases from V and 5 bases from J, with 10 bases in between. CDR3: CASSFHLRTEAFF. CDR3 bases: TGTGCCAGCAGTTTTCATCTAAGAACTGAAGCTTTCTTT.

The chain is built from TRBV5-5 and TRBJ1-5; maybe TRBD1 (5 bases). The ends were cut back, 4 bases at V and 4 bases at J, with 21 bases in the middle. Germline CDR1 SGHKS, CDR2 YYEKEE (reference sequence). The CDR3 consists of 17 residues. CDR3 residues: CASSRWDSSVRNQPQHF. The CDR3 DNA follows: TGTGCCAGCAGCAGGTGGGACTCCTCCGTTCGGAATCAGCCCCAGCATTTT.

The chain combines TRBV24-1 with TRBJ2-1; a weak D match, TRBD1 (5 bases). V lost 9 bases and J 3 bases, leaving 11 bases between the germline ends. This CDR3 is built from 13 residues. Germline V CDR1 and CDR2: KGHDR, SFDVKD. CDR3 protein: CATGADLYNEQFF. The DNA of the CDR3 is TGTGCCACCGGGGCGGACCTCTACAATGAGCAGTTCTTC.

The chain recombines TRBV3-1 (or the pseudogene TRBV3-2) with TRBJ1-3; the D gene is possibly TRBD1 (6 bases). Per germline, CDR1 LGHDT and CDR2 YNNKEL (reference sequence). This CDR3 contains 15 residues. V was pared by 6 bases and J by 2 bases, with 14 bases between. The CDR3 is CASSPEGVTGNTIYF. CDR3 sequence (DNA): TGTGCCAGCAGTCCCGAGGGGGTAACTGGAAACACCATATATTTT.

The genes are TRBV4-1 and TRBJ1-6; D unclear. In germline, CDR1 is MGHRA, CDR2 YSYEKL. V lost 0 bases, J lost 0 bases, and 12 bases lay in between. This CDR3 is 18 amino acids long. The CDR3 here is CASSQEGGRRSYNSPLHF. CDR3 in DNA: TGCGCCAGCAGCCAAGAGGGAGGCAGACGCTCCTATAATTCACCCCTCCACTTT.

The chain has TRBV7-9 and TRBJ2-1; a possible D gene is TRBD2 (6 bases). This CDR3 comprises 14 residues. V was pared by 7 bases and J by 4 bases, with 14 bases between. Germline V CDR1 and CDR2: SEHNR, FQNEAQ (reference sequence). The CDR3 loop reads CASIQRDSYNEQFF. Written as DNA, the CDR3 is TGTGCCAGCATCCAACGGGACTCTTACAATGAGCAGTTCTTC.

This chain joins TRBV3-1 (or the pseudogene TRBV3-2) and TRBJ1-2; D ambiguous. The germline V gene has CDR1 LGHDT and CDR2 YNNKEL (reference sequence). The length of the CDR3 is 15 residues. The V and J ends lost 5 bases and 2 bases respectively, with 15 bases between them. This CDR3 is CASSNSYAANYGYTF. Here the CDR3 DNA reads TGTGCCAGCAGCAATTCCTATGCCGCCAACTATGGCTACACCTTC.

This rearrangement joins TRBV19 to TRBJ1-1; 8 nucleotides agree with TRBD1. From germline, CDR1 is LNHDA and CDR2 SQIVND (reference sequence). CDR3 length equals 15 residues. With V trimmed by 6 bases and J by 4 bases, 10 bases remained unmatched. The CDR3 nucleotides read TGTGCCAGTAGAAGGTATGGGACAGGATCCACTGAAGCTTTCTTT. Its translation: CASRRYGTGSTEAFF.

V and J are TRBV24-1 and TRBJ2-1; 13 bases are shared with TRBD2. Germline-derived CDR1 and CDR2 are KGHDR and SFDVKD. The CDR3 runs to 17 residues. J gave up 7 bases and V 5 bases, and 10 bases lay outside the gene matches. CDR3 loop: CATSGLTGTSGKNEQFF. CDR3 bases: TGTGCCACCAGTGGTCTTACCGGGACTAGCGGGAAGAATGAGCAGTTCTTC.

The count of this clone is one. This chain connects TRBV19 to TRBJ2-5, with TRBD1 as a possible D gene (5 bases). CDR3 length: 13 residues. Germline CDR1 reads LNHDA; CDR2 reads SQIVND (reference sequence). V was shortened by 3 bases and J by 5 bases, with 10 bases between the two germline ends. The CDR3 coding sequence is TGTGCCAGTAGTATTCCAGGGTTGGAGACCCAGTACTTC. Translation: CASSIPGLETQYF.

The chain is built from TRBV5-4 and TRBJ2-5, with TRBD2 matching 13 bases. Germline CDR1 and CDR2: SGHNT and YYREEE (reference sequence). The CDR3 spans 16 residues. With 4 bases clipped from V and 5 bases from J, the junction kept 8 bases outside the gene matches. CDR3 bases: TGTGCCAGCAGCGACGGGACTAGCGGGAACGTGGAGACCCAGTACTTC. Translated, it gives CASSDGTSGNVETQYF.

The chain combines TRBV7-9 with TRBJ1-3, with D uncertain. CDR3 length: 15 residues. Trimming left V 3 bases short and J 4 bases short, with 13 bases between. Germline V gene sequence: CDR1 SEHNR, CDR2 FQNEAQ (reference sequence). The CDR3 protein is CASSFYSLSGNTIYF. The CDR3 nucleotides are TGTGCCAGCAGCTTCTACAGCCTTTCGGGAAACACCATATATTTT.

This chain connects TRBV7-9 to TRBJ1-2, with 7 nucleotides matching TRBD1. The CDR3 length is 14 residues. Per germline, CDR1 SEHNR and CDR2 FQNEAQ (reference sequence). The ends lost 0 bases at V and 6 bases at J; junction bases unmatched: 4. The CDR3 DNA is TGTGCCAGCAGCTTAGCGACAGGGATGAATGGCTACACCTTC. Amino acid sequence: CASSLATGMNGYTF.

The rearrangement links TRBV5-1 to TRBJ1-3; D is unresolved. The CDR3 sequence is 15 residues long. Germline assignment: CDR1 SGHRS and CDR2 YFSETQ. Trimming removed 1 base from V and 0 bases from J, with 8 bases in between. The CDR3 sequence is CASSLSTSSGNTIYF. The CDR3 DNA sequence: TGCGCCAGCAGCTTGTCTACTAGCTCTGGAAACACCATATATTTT.

The chain joins TRBV7-9 to TRBJ2-7; D possibly corresponds to TRBD1 (5 bases). The CDR3 extends over 14 amino acids. Germline-derived CDR1 and CDR2 are SEHNR and FQNEAQ (reference sequence). With 1 base removed from V and 2 bases from J, the gap between germline ends came to 9 bases. In DNA, the CDR3 is TGTGCCAGCAGCTTAGTACAGGAACCCTACGAGCAGTACTTC. It yields the protein CASSLVQEPYEQYF.

As DNA, the CDR3 is TGTGCCAGCACCCCGACAGGGACTCTAGACGAGCAGTACTTC. As protein: CASTPTGTLDEQYF. J is TRBJ2-7 and V is TRBV6-2 or TRBV6-3; maybe TRBD1 (7 bases). V lost 7 bases and J lost 5, with 18 bases in between. The CDR3 has 14 amino acids. Germline V gene sequence: CDR1 MNHEY, CDR2 SVGEGT.

The chain combines TRBV5-8 with TRBJ1-1; weak D call: TRBD1 (6 bases). The CDR3 runs 12 residues. CDR1 and CDR2 from the germline V gene are SGHTS and YDEGEE. Trimming cost V 4 bases and J 6 bases, with 10 bases left between them. This CDR3 reads CASSIWTAEAFF. The CDR3 nucleotides read TGTGCCAGCAGCATTTGGACAGCTGAAGCTTTCTTT.

The chain carries TRBV2 and TRBJ1-5, with TRBD1 identical over 7 bases. Germline CDR1 and CDR2: SNHLY and FYNNEI. The CDR3 consists of 13 residues. The V gene end was trimmed by 5 bases and the J gene end by 11 bases; junction bases not matched to a gene: 9. The CDR3 DNA reads as TGTGCCAGCAGTTCTACAACAGGGGTTGCCCAGCATTTT. This sequence encodes CASSSTTGVAQHF.

A note on this clone: Different DNA sequences within this sample yield the same CDR3. The V and J genes are TRBV4-1 and TRBJ2-3, with D uncertain. Looked up from germline, CDR1 is MGHRA and CDR2 is YSYEKL. V was shortened by 3 bases and J by 4 bases, with 8 bases between the two germline ends. The CDR3 extends over 13 amino acids. The CDR3: CASSQSGADTQYF. As DNA, the CDR3 is TGCGCCAGCAGCCAGTCGGGTGCAGATACGCAGTATTTT.

V usage is TRBV27 and J usage is TRBJ1-5; 8 bases match TRBD1. This CDR3 spans 15 amino acids. From germline, CDR1 is MNHEY and CDR2 SMNVEV (reference sequence). After removal of 5 bases from V and 5 bases from J, the junction contained 8 bases not matched to a gene. The CDR3 spells CASSPGQGWDQPQHF. DNA of the CDR3: TGTGCCAGCAGTCCCGGACAGGGTTGGGATCAGCCCCAGCATTTT.

This clone was observed a single time. The chain links TRBV7-2 to TRBJ1-2, with TRBD1 matching over 10 bases. The germline CDR1 and CDR2 sequences are SGHTA and FQGNSA. V was pared by 6 bases and J by 7 bases, with 5 bases of the junction left unmatched. The CDR3 runs to 13 residues. DNA of the CDR3: TGTGCCAGCAGGCCCGGGACAGGGGTTGGCTACACCTTC. Its protein is CASRPGTGVGYTF.